This T cell receptor (beta chain) derives from a study of T cells after yellow fever vaccination. This clonotype showed up just a few times. Its matching antigen is unknown. TCRdb called the 5' RACE reads again in MiXCR, with one record for every CDR3 protein. Of 100,000 to 150,000 distinct CDR3 sequences in the sample, about 7% were seen once. From germline, CDR1 is MNHEY and CDR2 SVGEGT. Trimming stripped 6 bases from V and 0 bases from J, with 12 bases between. This CDR3 is built from 15 residues. The study, taken as a whole, reports: The booster response re-showed most primary clones: approximately 97% CD4, about 89% CD8. Contamination of FACS-sorted repertoires by abundant clonotypes from the bulk population could occur. Clonotypes appearing in both CD4 and CD8 compartments existed, and their share was small. Weaker, the secondary response had a peak occurring faster, on day 5 versus 15.

The chain links TRBV6-2 or TRBV6-3 to TRBJ2-1; D is possibly TRBD2 (6 bases). The material sequenced was CD4+ T cells sorted from PBMCs, taken roughly 10 days after the first yellow fever vaccination. The sequence came from a man between 18 and 35 years old who received the YFV17D yellow fever vaccine. The CDR3 spells CASSPVGGSYNEQFF. The CDR3 coding sequence is TGTGCCAGCAGCCCGGTGGGGGGCTCCTACAATGAGCAGTTCTTC.